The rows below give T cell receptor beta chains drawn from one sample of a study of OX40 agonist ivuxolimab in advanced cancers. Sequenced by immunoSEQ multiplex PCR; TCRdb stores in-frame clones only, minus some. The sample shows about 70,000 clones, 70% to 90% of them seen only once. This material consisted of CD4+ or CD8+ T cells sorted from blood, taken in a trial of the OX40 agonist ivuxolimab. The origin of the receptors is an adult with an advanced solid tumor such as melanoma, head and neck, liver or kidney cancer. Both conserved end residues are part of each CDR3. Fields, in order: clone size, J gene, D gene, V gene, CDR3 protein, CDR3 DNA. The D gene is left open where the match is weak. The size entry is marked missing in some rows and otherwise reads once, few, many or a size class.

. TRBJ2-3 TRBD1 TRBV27 CASSFQGQGVTDTQYF TGTGCCAGCAGTTTTCAGGGACAGGGTGTAACAGATACGCAGTATTTT
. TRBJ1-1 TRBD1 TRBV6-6 CASSNGQGNTEAFF TGTGCCAGCAGTAACGGACAGGGGAACACTGAAGCTTTCTTT
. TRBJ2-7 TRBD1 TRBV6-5 CASRRGQISSYEQYF TGTGCCAGCAGACGGGGACAGATCTCCTCCTACGAGCAGTACTTC
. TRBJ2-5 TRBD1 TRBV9 CASSVGGTARETQYF TGTGCCAGCAGCGTAGGAGGGACAGCTAGAGAGACCCAGTACTTC
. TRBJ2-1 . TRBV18 CASSPSARSYNEQFF TGTGCCAGCTCACCGTCAGCCCGGTCCTACAATGAGCAGTTCTTC
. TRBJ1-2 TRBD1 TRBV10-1 CASSGSGTGDGYTF TGCGCCAGCAGTGGGTCCGGGACAGGGGACGGCTACACCTTC
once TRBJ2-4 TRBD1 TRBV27 CASSFYRGDKNIQYF TGTGCCAGCAGTTTTTACAGGGGGGACAAAAACATTCAGTACTTC
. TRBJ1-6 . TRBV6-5 CASSYSGSNSPLHF TGTGCCAGCAGTTACTCGGGCAGTAATTCACCCCTCCACTTT
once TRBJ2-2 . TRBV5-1 CASSPTANTGELFF TGCGCCAGCAGCCCGACAGCGAACACCGGGGAGCTGTTTTTT
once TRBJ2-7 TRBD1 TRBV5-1 CASSPDGTDRSYEQYF TGCGCCAGCAGCCCCGACGGGACAGACCGCTCCTACGAGCAGTACTTC
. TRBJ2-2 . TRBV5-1 CASSLRTDPTGELFF TGCGCCAGCAGCTTGCGGACAGATCCAACCGGGGAGCTGTTTTTT
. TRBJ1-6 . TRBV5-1 CASSQGQNNSPLHF TGCGCCAGCAGCCAAGGACAGAATAATTCACCCCTCCACTTT
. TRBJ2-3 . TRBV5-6 CASTPVGATDTQYF TGTGCCAGCACCCCCGTCGGGGCCACAGATACGCAGTATTTT
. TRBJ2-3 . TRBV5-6 CASSFRGGTDTQYF TGTGCCAGCAGCTTCAGGGGCGGCACAGATACGCAGTATTTT
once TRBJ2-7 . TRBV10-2 CASSAGFSYEQYF TGCGCCAGCAGCGCGGGGTTCTCCTACGAGCAGTACTTC
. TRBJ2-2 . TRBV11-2 CASSFTSVRTNTGELFF TGTGCCAGCAGCTTTACCAGTGTCCGAACGAACACCGGGGAGCTGTTTTTT
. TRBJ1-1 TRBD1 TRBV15 CATSNQGDTEAFF TGTGCCACCAGCAATCAGGGGGACACTGAAGCTTTCTTT
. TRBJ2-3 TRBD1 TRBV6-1 CASSRTGAHTDTQYF TGTGCCAGCAGCCGGACAGGGGCCCACACAGATACGCAGTATTTT
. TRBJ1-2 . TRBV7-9 CASSLVTYGYTF TGTGCCAGCAGCCTCGTAACCTATGGCTACACCTTC
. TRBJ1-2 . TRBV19 CASSRKDSPELRYGYTF TGTGCCAGTAGTAGGAAGGACAGTCCAGAGCTGAGGTATGGCTACACCTTC
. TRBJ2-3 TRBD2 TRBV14 CASSQAAGGADTQYF TGTGCCAGCAGCCAAGCAGCGGGGGGGGCAGATACGCAGTATTTT
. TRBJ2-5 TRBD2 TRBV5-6 CASSLAGRGGAVETQYF TGTGCCAGCAGCTTGGCGGGCCGCGGGGGGGCAGTAGAGACCCAGTACTTC